This TCR beta chain was profiled in a study of T cells in Graves' hyperthyroidism and ophthalmopathy. V lost 1 base and J 0 bases, leaving 13 bases between the germline ends. In germline, CDR1 is DFQATT, CDR2 SNEGSKA (reference sequence). This CDR3 has 15 amino acids. Amplification of TCR beta CDR3 regions used RNA as the template. HTBI primers were the set used in a first-round RT-PCR of the TCR CDR3. From the multiplex PCR reads, TCRdb called clonotypes with MiXCR, one entry per CDR3 protein. The table shows about 700,000 distinct CDR3 sequences, with 14% occurring only once. This clonotype was detected many times. Its target is unknown. Study-level results: A model using 13 V-J features told ophthalmopathy apart from stable hyperthyroidism.

The sequenced sample consisted of blood. The origin of this receptor is a woman aged 18-35 years with Graves' hyperthyroidism. The chain links TRBV20-1 to TRBJ2-7; D gene uncertain. The CDR3: CSARVGGPSSYEQYF. CDR3 bases: TGCAGTGCTAGAGTTGGCGGACCCTCCTCCTACGAGCAGTACTTC.